This paragraph reports one T cell receptor beta chain. The sample is drawn from a study of OX40 agonist ivuxolimab in advanced cancers. CDR3 length: 18 amino acids. Losses at the gene ends were 0 bases for V and 4 bases for J; bases not matched to a gene: 10. Per the germline V gene, CDR1 is KGHSH and CDR2 is LQKENI. Data came from immunoSEQ multiplex PCR; TCRdb stores just in-frame clones and leaves some out. The top ten clones hold around 15% of a sample with tens of thousands of clones, 85% to 95% of them seen once. This chain uses TRBV18 with TRBJ2-7, with 12 bases fitting TRBD2. The material sequenced was CD4+ or CD8+ T cells sorted from blood, taken in a trial of the OX40 agonist ivuxolimab. This clonotype was sampled from an adult with an advanced solid tumor such as melanoma, head and neck, liver or kidney cancer. The CDR3 nucleotides are TGTGCCAGCTCACCACCTCTAGCGGGGGGGCTCCCCGGATACGAGCAGTACTTC. It encodes CASSPPLAGGLPGYEQYF.